The 14 T cell receptor beta chains reported below all come from one sample, sequenced in a study of sequential checkpoint blockade in melanoma. Specified treatment: randomized to nivolumab then ipilimumab (arm A) or the reverse (arm B). Generated by immunoSEQ multiplex PCR, the TCRdb table keeps only in-frame clones and is missing some. The table lists approximately 21,000 clones, approximately 78% of them singletons, with around 10% in the top ten. The sample here was CD8+ T cells sorted from blood (inferred from file names), taken from a patient given nivolumab and ipilimumab in sequence. These receptors came from a human donor with melanoma.

The chain carries TRBV29-1 and TRBJ2-1, with TRBD1 matching 7 bases. The CDR3 sequence is 13 residues long. The germline gives CDR1 SQVTM, CDR2 ANQGSEA. V was pared by 6 bases and J by 0 bases, with 2 bases of the junction left unmatched. The CDR3 nucleotides read TGCAGCGTCAGGGGGAGCTCCTACAATGAGCAGTTCTTC. It encodes CSVRGSSYNEQFF.

The chain uses TRBV28 and TRBJ2-6; 13 bases line up with TRBD2. Germline-derived CDR1 and CDR2 are MDHEN and SYDVKM. V shed 4 bases and J 3 bases; nucleotides not matched to a gene: 12. The CDR3 sequence is 20 residues long. Written as DNA, the CDR3 is TGTGCCAGCAGTTCGTGGACTAGCGGGAGCCCTTTAGGTGGGGCCAACGTCCTGACTTTC. Its translation is CASSSWTSGSPLGGANVLTF.

The table lists this clone with a count of one. The genes are TRBV2 and TRBJ1-5; the D gene is possibly TRBD1 (5 bases). Trimming removed 5 bases at V and 9 bases at J, with 14 bases between. Germline CDR1 and CDR2: SNHLY and FYNNEI. The CDR3 contains 13 residues. The CDR3 spells CASSQTESGPQHF. The CDR3 coding sequence is TGTGCCAGCAGTCAGACAGAGTCAGGGCCCCAGCATTTT.

This chain links TRBV5-4 with TRBJ2-2; D may be TRBD2 (6 bases). CDR1 is SGHNT, CDR2 YYREEE, per germline (reference sequence). V was pared by 1 base and J by 2 bases, with 12 bases between. This CDR3 has 16 residues. The CDR3 is CASSLLTRQNTGELFF. For the CDR3, the DNA is TGTGCCAGCAGCTTGCTGACTAGGCAAAACACCGGGGAGCTGTTTTTT.

The chain joins TRBV5-6 to TRBJ1-2, with D possibly being TRBD1 (6 bases). Germline V gives CDR1 SGHDT, CDR2 YYEEEE. V was pared by 4 bases and J by 8 bases, with 15 bases between. The CDR3 covers 13 residues. The CDR3 protein is CASSTRTVLGYTF. CDR3 DNA: TGTGCCAGCAGCACGAGGACAGTTTTGGGCTACACCTTC.

This clone was recorded a few times. The chain is built from TRBV4-3 and TRBJ2-1; 7 bases map to TRBD2. The CDR3 loop spans 16 amino acids. The J segment lost 5 bases and the V segment lost 0 bases, leaving 7 bases of the junction unmatched. Germline V gene data show CDR1 as LGHNA and CDR2 as YSLEER. This CDR3 is CASSQEAAGRDNEQFF. In DNA form, the CDR3 reads TGCGCCAGCAGCCAAGAAGCAGCGGGGCGTGACAATGAGCAGTTCTTC.

This chain joins TRBV2 and TRBJ2-1; 7 positions match TRBD2. J gave up 3 bases and V 8 bases, and 7 bases lay outside the gene matches. This CDR3 comprises 14 residues. Germline loops: CDR1 SNHLY, CDR2 FYNNEI. The CDR3 here is CASRRLAVYNEQFF. CDR3 sequence (DNA): TGTGCCAGCCGACGACTAGCAGTCTACAATGAGCAGTTCTTC.

The table lists this clone with a few counts. This chain uses TRBV5-4 with TRBJ2-2, with 7 bases fitting TRBD1. Germline trimming cut 5 bases from V and 2 bases from J; bases unmatched to any gene: 3. CDR3 length: 14 amino acids. Germline CDR1 is SGHNT and CDR2 is YYREEE (reference sequence). In DNA, the CDR3 is TGTGCCAGCAGTCGGGACAGCAACACCGGGGAGCTGTTTTTT. Amino acid sequence: CASSRDSNTGELFF.

This chain uses TRBV7-2 with TRBJ2-2, with D hard to call. The CDR3 runs to 13 residues. The germline CDR1 and CDR2 sequences are SGHTA and FQGNSA. The V gene lost 7 bases and the J gene lost 7 bases, with 13 bases spanning the gap. The CDR3, as DNA: TGTGCCAGCAACCAGGCGCGCTTCGGGGAGCTGTTTTTT. As protein: CASNQARFGELFF.

The chain links TRBV7-2 to TRBJ1-2; D is possibly TRBD1 (5 bases). Trimming shortened V by 0 bases and J by 7 bases, and 12 bases separated the two germline ends. Germline CDR1 is SGHTA and CDR2 is FQGNSA. This CDR3 contains 14 residues. This CDR3 is CASSLAAGPLGYTF. The CDR3 DNA sequence: TGTGCCAGCAGCTTAGCGGCAGGGCCACTTGGCTACACCTTC.

This clone came up once. The rearrangement joins TRBV11-3 to TRBJ2-2; 15 bases align to TRBD2. The CDR3 extends over 17 amino acids. Unmatched junction bases numbered 8, after V lost 5 bases and J lost 7 bases. Germline CDR1 SGHNT, CDR2 YENEEA. This CDR3 reads CASSPRTSGRASGELFF. CDR3 nucleotide sequence: TGTGCCAGCAGCCCCCGGACTAGCGGGAGGGCAAGCGGGGAGCTGTTTTTT.

The chain links TRBV7-2 to TRBJ2-5; 7 positions match TRBD2. The V gene's germline CDR1 is SGHTA and CDR2 FQGNSA. Trimming at V came to 1 base and at J to 4 bases, leaving 9 bases not matched to a gene. This CDR3 is 16 amino acids long. The CDR3 coding sequence is TGTGCCAGCAGCTTAGGGGGGAGGGCCCTAGGAGAGACCCAGTACTTC. Translating it yields CASSLGGRALGETQYF.

The V and J genes are TRBV5-1 and TRBJ2-1; 11 nucleotides match TRBD2. This CDR3 region has 15 residues. V trimming: 2 bases; J trimming: 9 bases; junction bases outside the gene matches: 7. Per germline, CDR1 SGHRS and CDR2 YFSETQ. CDR3 sequence (DNA): TGCGCCAGCAGCTTTACTAGCGGGAGTTGGGGTGAGCAGTTCTTC. It yields the protein CASSFTSGSWGEQFF.

The CDR3 here is CASEDRNTGELFF. The CDR3 nucleotides read TGCGCCAGCGAAGACAGGAACACCGGGGAGCTGTTTTTT. The chain employs TRBV10-2 and TRBJ2-2, with D tentatively TRBD1 (5 bases). Germline V gives CDR1 WSHSY, CDR2 SAAADI. The V and J ends lost 8 bases and 1 base respectively, with 8 bases between them. CDR3 length equals 13 residues.